Below, one T cell receptor beta chain is given with its context. The germline V gene encodes CDR1 SQVTM and CDR2 ANQGSEA. V lost 4 bases and J 2 bases, leaving 15 bases between the germline ends. CDR3 size: 15 residues. Using immunoSEQ multiplex PCR, the repertoire was profiled, and TCRdb retains in-frame clones only, with some absent. This sample yields more than 150,000 clones, of which approximately 80% are seen a single time; about 14% belongs to the top ten. The record originates from a study of blood T cell repertoires in COVID-19. Overall study: The United States, Italy and Spain provided the acute and convalescent COVID-19 samples. PBMCs, B-cell-depleted T cells, or T cells provided the cDNA or gDNA that made up the material.

The TCR originated in an elderly woman with acute or convalescent COVID-19. The sample taken for sequencing was peripheral blood. The chain couples TRBV29-1 to TRBJ1-5; unclear D gene. CDR3 sequence reads: CSVADGVLGNQPQHF. As DNA, the CDR3 is TGCAGCGTTGCGGACGGGGTATTGGGCAATCAGCCCCAGCATTTT. Full variable domain (remainder filled in from reference TRBV29-1 and TRBJ1-5): SAVISQKPSRDICQRGTSLTIQCQVDSQVTMMFWYRQQPGQSLTLIATANQGSEATYESGFVIDKFPISRPNLTFSTLTVSNMSPEDSSIYLCSVADGVLGNQPQHFGDGTRLSIL.